Presented here are 17 T cell receptor beta chains from one specimen sequenced in a study of T cells in Graves' hyperthyroidism and ophthalmopathy. There were TCR beta CDR3 regions amplified from RNA transcripts. The study used the HTBI primer set for a first-round RT-PCR of the TCR CDR3. TCRdb reprocessed the multiplex PCR reads with MiXCR, giving one entry per CDR3 protein. The sample carries fewer than 450,000 distinct CDR3 sequences, 17% recorded once. The sample was blood. Receptor source: a woman younger than 45 with Graves' hyperthyroidism that later progressed to Graves' ophthalmopathy.

This clonotype was counted only a few times. V usage is TRBV18 and J usage is TRBJ1-4; weak D call: TRBD1 (6 bases). Per germline, CDR1 KGHSH and CDR2 LQKENI. This CDR3 contains 15 residues. Trimming shortened V by 2 bases and J by 5 bases, and 12 bases separated the two germline ends. The CDR3, as DNA: TGTGCCAGCTCACCAGTGCCAGGGGCAAATGAAAAACTGTTTTTT. Its translation: CASSPVPGANEKLFF.

This clonotype was counted a few times. The CDR3 reads CASSVGTVQSYEQYF. CDR3 coding DNA: TGTGCCAGTAGTGTTGGGACGGTCCAATCCTACGAGCAGTACTTC. V and J are TRBV19 and TRBJ2-7, with D perhaps being TRBD1 or TRBD2 (5 bases each). V shed 5 bases and J shed 1 base, with 15 bases lying between them. The CDR3 covers 15 residues. Germline V lookup: CDR1 LNHDA, CDR2 SQIVND (reference sequence).

This clonotype was recorded at least ten times. V gene TRBV18 combines with J gene TRBJ2-2, with 10 bases lining up with TRBD1. Losses at the gene ends were 0 bases for V and 3 bases for J; bases not matched to a gene: 7. Germline CDR1 and CDR2: KGHSH and LQKENI. The CDR3 sequence is 18 residues long. CDR3 sequence reads: CASSPPPTGGVYTGELFF. CDR3 bases: TGTGCCAGCTCACCACCGCCGACAGGGGGCGTGTACACCGGGGAGCTGTTTTTT.

This clonotype was seen more than once but under ten times. V gene TRBV12-3 or TRBV12-4 combines with J gene TRBJ2-2; D uncertain. The CDR3 is made up of 13 amino acids. V was pared by 2 bases and J by 6 bases, with 7 bases between. The CDR3 DNA reads TGTGCCAGCAGTTTAAGGGTGGCCGGGGAGCTGTTTTTT. Translated: CASSLRVAGELFF.

This clonotype has a handful of counts. The rearrangement links TRBV28 to TRBJ1-5, with a possible D match to TRBD1 (6 bases). This CDR3 comprises 14 residues. Germline V CDR1 and CDR2: MDHEN, SYDVKM. The V gene lost 6 bases and the J gene lost 4 bases, with 13 bases spanning the gap. CDR3 residues: CASSPQGWNQPQHF. The CDR3 DNA follows: TGTGCCAGCAGCCCACAGGGTTGGAATCAGCCCCAGCATTTT. The variable domain in full, completed from reference TRBV28 and TRBJ1-5, reads DVKVTQSSRYLVKRTGEKVFLECVQDMDHENMFWYRQDPGLGLRLIYFSYDVKMKEKGDIPEGYSVSREKKERFSLILESASTNQTSMYLCASSPQGWNQPQHFGDGTRLSIL.

The chain is built from TRBV6-4 and TRBJ2-3; TRBD1 matches 9 bases. The CDR3 is 15 residues long. V trimming: 3 bases; J trimming: 1 base; junction bases outside the gene matches: 2. Germline CDR1 is MRHNA and CDR2 is SNTAGT. Here the CDR3 reads CASSETGGGTDTQYF. In DNA, the CDR3 is TGTGCCAGCAGTGAGACAGGGGGAGGCACAGATACGCAGTATTTT.

The chain couples TRBV30 to TRBJ2-4, with D maybe TRBD2 (5 bases). The germline V gene encodes CDR1 GTSNPN and CDR2 SVGIG (reference sequence). CDR3 length: 12 amino acids. Trimming stripped 5 bases from V and 5 bases from J, with 10 bases between. The chain's CDR3 is CAWGGLENIQYF. The DNA of the CDR3 is TGTGCCTGGGGTGGACTTGAAAACATTCAGTACTTC.

In its sample, this clonotype was seen many times. J is TRBJ1-6 and V is TRBV20-1; 8 positions match TRBD1. CDR1 and CDR2 (germline): DFQATT, SNEGSKA (reference sequence). This CDR3 contains 15 residues. V lost 3 bases to trimming and J lost 9 bases; unmatched junction nucleotides: 10. The CDR3, as DNA: TGCAGTGCTAGCCCGCCCGACAGGGGCGGTTCACCCCTCCACTTT. It translates to CSASPPDRGGSPLHF.

The chain has TRBV3-1 and TRBJ2-7; D is tentatively TRBD1 or TRBD2 (6 bases each). Germline V gives CDR1 LGHDT, CDR2 YNNKEL (reference sequence). The CDR3 covers 16 residues. V lost 4 bases and J lost 4, with 20 bases in between. This chain's CDR3 is CASSLTGAPVGYEQYF. Written as DNA, the CDR3 is TGTGCCAGCAGCCTTACGGGGGCCCCGGTTGGGTACGAGCAGTACTTC.

At least ten counts were recorded for this clonotype. The CDR3 protein is CASSLALARGEKLFF. The DNA for the CDR3 is TGTGCCAGCAGCTTAGCTCTGGCCCGAGGGGAAAAACTGTTTTTT. The J gene is TRBJ1-4, the V gene TRBV11-2; D call uncertain. V was cut by 1 base and J by 8 bases, with 14 bases left in between. This CDR3 contains 15 residues. Germline loops: CDR1 SGHAT, CDR2 FQNNGV.

This rearrangement joins TRBV28 to TRBJ1-1; 9 bases are shared with TRBD1. In germline, CDR1 is MDHEN, CDR2 SYDVKM. J was trimmed by 5 bases and V by 5 bases; bases with no gene match: 6. CDR3 length: 14 residues. CDR3 residues: CASSPNGQGTEAFF. In DNA form, the CDR3 reads TGTGCCAGCAGTCCTAACGGACAGGGGACTGAAGCTTTCTTT.

This chain uses TRBV20-1 with TRBJ1-5; D possibly corresponds to TRBD1 (5 bases). Germline V gene sequence: CDR1 DFQATT, CDR2 SNEGSKA (reference sequence). The CDR3 runs to 17 residues. Trimming took 0 bases from V and 12 from J, leaving 27 bases between them. CDR3: CSAREFRPGELAGNQHF. The CDR3 DNA sequence: TGCAGTGCTAGAGAGTTCCGCCCCGGTGAACTAGCAGGGAACCAGCATTTT.

The sample holds many counts of this clonotype. The V and J genes are TRBV12-3 or TRBV12-4 and TRBJ1-5; tentative D call: TRBD1 (6 bases). V was cut by 5 bases and J by 4 bases, with 9 bases left in between. The CDR3 runs 13 residues. CDR3 sequence: CASSPGQNQPQHF. The CDR3 DNA is TGTGCCAGCAGTCCTGGACAGAATCAGCCCCAGCATTTT.

This chain joins TRBV6-5 and TRBJ1-4; perhaps TRBD1 as D (5 bases). V shed 0 bases and J shed 9 bases, with 17 bases lying between them. Germline V gene lookup returns CDR1 MNHEY and CDR2 SVGAGI. CDR3 size: 16 residues. The CDR3 is CASSYSIQESMKKLFF. Here the CDR3 DNA reads TGTGCCAGCAGTTACTCGATACAGGAGTCCATGAAAAAACTGTTTTTT.

This clonotype was observed many times. The chain joins TRBV20-1 to TRBJ1-1, with D perhaps matching TRBD1 (6 bases). The CDR3 consists of 15 residues. Trimming left V 3 bases short and J 2 bases short, with 16 bases between. Germline V gene data show CDR1 as DFQATT and CDR2 as SNEGSKA (reference sequence). In nucleotides, the CDR3 is TGCAGTGCTAGCACTCGAGCGGGGGGCAACACTGAAGCTTTCTTT. Amino acid sequence: CSASTRAGGNTEAFF.

This clonotype was counted ten times or more. J is TRBJ1-1 and V is TRBV30; D is undetermined. With 3 bases removed from V and 2 bases from J, the gap between germline ends came to 10 bases. The CDR3 contains 13 residues. Germline V CDR1 and CDR2: GTSNPN, SVGIG (reference sequence). CDR3 sequence reads: CAWRVRPNTEAFF. The CDR3, as DNA: TGTGCCTGGAGAGTAAGACCAAACACTGAAGCTTTCTTT.

This clonotype was counted at least ten times. The rearrangement joins TRBV27 to TRBJ2-1, with D perhaps given as TRBD1 or TRBD2 (5 bases each). The CDR3 spans 13 residues. CDR1 and CDR2 (germline): MNHEY, SMNVEV (reference sequence). The ends were cut back, 8 bases at V and 5 bases at J, with 13 bases in the middle. CDR3 loop: CASQGPLNNEQFF. The CDR3 DNA reads as TGTGCCAGCCAGGGACCCCTAAACAATGAGCAGTTCTTC.